This TCR beta chain was sequenced for a study of T cell changes during pregnancy in multiple sclerosis. Germline V lookup: CDR1 MDHEN, CDR2 SYDVKM. The CDR3 is 15 amino acids. The V and J ends lost 5 bases and 4 bases, in that order; junction bases with no gene match: 5. Sequenced by immunoSEQ multiplex PCR; TCRdb stores in-frame clones only, minus some. The sample records tens of thousands of clones, roughly nine tenths being singletons. The sample in question was CD8+ T cells from peripheral blood mononuclear cells, obtained in the second trimester of pregnancy. The receptor was isolated from a female donor with multiple sclerosis, enrolled in a pregnancy study. This rearrangement joins TRBV28 to TRBJ2-2; 9 bases map to TRBD1. This CDR3 is CASSPSDRGTGELFF. The CDR3 bases are TGTGCCAGCAGTCCCTCGGACAGGGGCACCGGGGAGCTGTTTTTT.